A selection of T cell receptor beta chains follows, all from one sample in a study of shared clonotypes between healthy human individuals. Profiling relied on immunoSEQ multiplex PCR, and the TCRdb table lists in-frame clones only, not all of them. The sample lists over 2 million clones, approximately 95% occurring once. The sample consisted of naive CD8+ T cells sorted from blood. The receptors here all came from a man in his late teens or twenties in good health. Both conserved end residues are part of each CDR3. Each record gives: V gene, clone size, D gene, J gene, CDR3 DNA, CDR3 protein. The D gene is left open where the match is weak. Where a row states a size, it is once, few, many or the class of an expanded clone; other rows omit it.

V: TRBV10-3; size: NA; D: NA; J: TRBJ2-7; DNA: TGTGCCATCAGTGTTACGGGACAACTCTCCTACGAGCAGTACTTC; CDR3: CAISVTGQLSYEQYF
V: TRBV4-3; size: NA; D: NA; J: TRBJ2-7; DNA: TGCGCCAGCAGCCAAGTTTGGCTAGGGTCCTACGAGCAGTACTTC; CDR3: CASSQVWLGSYEQYF
V: TRBV30; size: NA; D: NA; J: TRBJ2-7; DNA: TGTGCCTGGAGGGTGGACCGGGACACCTCCTACGAGCAGTACTTC; CDR3: CAWRVDRDTSYEQYF
V: TRBV6-1; size: NA; D: NA; J: TRBJ1-5; DNA: TGTGCCAGCAGTGAAGGTGGGGACGGCAATCAGCCCCAGCATTTT; CDR3: CASSEGGDGNQPQHF
V: TRBV27; size: NA; D: TRBD2; J: TRBJ2-7; DNA: TGTGCCAGCAGTTCCTATAGCGGGGGTCTTTCCTACGAGCAGTACTTC; CDR3: CASSSYSGGLSYEQYF
V: TRBV4-3; size: NA; D: TRBD1; J: TRBJ2-5; DNA: TGCGCCAGCAGCCAGGAAGACAGGGGCCAAGAGACCCAGTACTTC; CDR3: CASSQEDRGQETQYF
V: TRBV27; size: NA; D: NA; J: TRBJ2-3; DNA: TGTGCCGTCGGGGTTCGCACAGATACGCAGTATTTT; CDR3: CAVGVRTDTQYF
V: TRBV5-4; size: NA; D: NA; J: TRBJ2-5; DNA: TGTGCCAGCAGCTTGGATCTTGGGGGAGAGACCCAGTACTTC; CDR3: CASSLDLGGETQYF
V: TRBV7-9; size: NA; D: NA; J: TRBJ2-7; DNA: TGTGCCAGCGCTACCCAGAGGGCAGGGGACGAGCAGTACTTC; CDR3: CASATQRAGDEQYF
V: TRBV6-5; size: NA; D: TRBD1; J: TRBJ1-2; DNA: TGTGCCAGCACGCCCGACAGGGGCTATGGCTACACCTTC; CDR3: CASTPDRGYGYTF
V: TRBV28; size: NA; D: TRBD1; J: TRBJ1-4; DNA: TGTGCCAGCAGTTTATCCCGGCAGGGGGCTCGTGAAAAACTGTTTTTT; CDR3: CASSLSRQGAREKLFF
V: TRBV28; size: NA; D: TRBD1; J: TRBJ1-6; DNA: TGTGCCAGCAGGTCCGGGACAGCGAGCTCCTATAATTCACCCCTCCACTTT; CDR3: CASRSGTASSYNSPLHF
V: TRBV4-1; size: NA; D: NA; J: TRBJ2-2; DNA: TGCGCCAGCAGCCAAGAACCTGGGAGCGGCGGGGAGCTGTTTTTT; CDR3: CASSQEPGSGGELFF
V: TRBV5-1; size: once; D: TRBD1; J: TRBJ2-7; DNA: TGCGCCAGCAGCGTGGGGACAGGGCCATCCTACGAGCAGTACTTC; CDR3: CASSVGTGPSYEQYF
V: TRBV27; size: NA; D: NA; J: TRBJ2-3; DNA: TGTGCCACAATGGAAAGCACAGATACGCAGTATTTT; CDR3: CATMESTDTQYF
V: TRBV7-9; size: NA; D: NA; J: TRBJ2-5; DNA: TGTGCCAGCAGCCCCGGCGAGACCCAGTACTTC; CDR3: CASSPGETQYF
V: TRBV11-2; size: NA; D: TRBD2; J: TRBJ2-7; DNA: TGTGCCAGCAGCCACGGGACTAGCGGCTTCTACGAGCAGTACTTC; CDR3: CASSHGTSGFYEQYF
V: TRBV5-4; size: NA; D: NA; J: TRBJ2-3; DNA: TGTGCCAGCAGCCTCCCACAGGTGGGGCTTAGCACAGATACGCAGTATTTT; CDR3: CASSLPQVGLSTDTQYF
V: TRBV28; size: NA; D: NA; J: TRBJ2-5; DNA: TGTGCCAGCAGTCAACGGACAGTTCTATCAGGAAGAGAGACCCAGTACTTC; CDR3: CASSQRTVLSGRETQYF
V: TRBV19; size: NA; D: TRBD2; J: TRBJ2-3; DNA: TGTGCCAGTAGTATAGAAGCGGGAGGTGAGGCAGATACGCAGTATTTT; CDR3: CASSIEAGGEADTQYF
V: TRBV29-1; size: NA; D: NA; J: TRBJ1-1; DNA: TGCAGCGGGGCGAACGGTCCTATGAACACTGAAGCTTTCTTT; CDR3: CSGANGPMNTEAFF
V: TRBV10-2; size: NA; D: NA; J: TRBJ1-5; DNA: TGCGCCAGCAGTGATCAGCCCCAGCATTTT; CDR3: CASSDQPQHF
V: TRBV7-6; size: few; D: NA; J: TRBJ2-7; DNA: TGTGCCAGCAGCTTAGCAGGGGCCTACGAGCAGTACTTC; CDR3: CASSLAGAYEQYF
V: TRBV28; size: once; D: NA; J: TRBJ2-7; DNA: TGTGCCAGCCTGACAGAGCCCTACGAGCAGTACTTC; CDR3: CASLTEPYEQYF
V: TRBV9; size: once; D: NA; J: TRBJ2-7; DNA: TGTGCCAGCAGCGTAGAGGGCGGGGCCTACGAGCAGTACTTC; CDR3: CASSVEGGAYEQYF
V: TRBV6-1; size: NA; D: NA; J: TRBJ2-7; DNA: TGTGCCAGCAGCCCAGATCTAGCCTACGAGCAGTACTTC; CDR3: CASSPDLAYEQYF
V: TRBV4-1; size: NA; D: TRBD1; J: TRBJ1-4; DNA: TGCGCCAGCAGCGTGAGGGCAGGGGGCGGTGAAAAACTGTTTTTT; CDR3: CASSVRAGGGEKLFF
V: TRBV11-1; size: NA; D: NA; J: TRBJ1-1; DNA: TGTGCCAGCAGCTTAAGACATTCGAACACTGAAGCTTTCTTT; CDR3: CASSLRHSNTEAFF
V: TRBV14; size: NA; D: NA; J: TRBJ1-6; DNA: TGTGCCAGCAGCCAAGATAGATGGCAGGGAGGTTCACCCCTCCACTTT; CDR3: CASSQDRWQGGSPLHF